This is a list of T cell receptor beta chains from one sample in a study of blood T cells in healthy people across ages. TCRdb used MiXCR to reprocess the 5' RACE reads, holding one entry per CDR3 protein. The sample includes around 1.7 million distinct CDR3 sequences, approximately 28% of them seen just once. The source material was blood. The receptors derive from a woman aged 25-40 years in good health. The CDR3 runs from the conserved cysteine through the conserved F or W. Each record gives: V gene, D gene, clone size, J gene, CDR3 DNA, CDR3 protein. D genes are given only for firm matches. Clone size, where shown, is once, few, many, or a class for clones that have expanded.

TRBV28	NA	NA	TRBJ2-3	TGTTCCAGCAGTTGGGCCCCAGGGGGGAACACAGATACGCAGTATTTT	CSSSWAPGGNTDTQYF
TRBV12-3/TRBV12-4	NA	NA	TRBJ1-1	TGTGCCAGCAGTGCCCGGGGGGTCTACGTGAACACTGAAGCTTTCTTT	CASSARGVYVNTEAFF
TRBV24-1	NA	many	TRBJ2-1	TGTGCCACCAGTGGGGGGGTCTACAATGAGCAGTTCTTC	CATSGGVYNEQFF
TRBV7-9	TRBD2	NA	TRBJ2-1	TGTGCCAGCAGCCAGCTAGCGGGGGGAACTACAGCTGAGCAGTTCTTC	CASSQLAGGTTAEQFF
TRBV20-1	NA	few	TRBJ2-6	TGCAGTGCTTGTGACTCTGGGGCCAACGTCCTGACTTTC	CSACDSGANVLTF
TRBV4-1	TRBD2	many	TRBJ2-4	TGCGCCAGCAGCCAGCCCACGGGAGGCACGGCCAAAAACATTCAGTACTTC	CASSQPTGGTAKNIQYF
TRBV6-1	NA	few	TRBJ1-5	TGTGCCAGCACCCAAGGTTGGGGGGCGCGGGACGGCAATCAGCCCCAGCATTTT	CASTQGWGARDGNQPQHF
TRBV29-1	TRBD2	NA	TRBJ2-7	TGCAGCGTTGAGCTACTAGCGGAGAGCTCCTACGAGCAGTACTTC	CSVELLAESSYEQYF
TRBV3-1	TRBD1	few	TRBJ1-6	TGTGCCAGCAGCCAAGGTTACCAGGGGGATTCACCCCTCCACTTT	CASSQGYQGDSPLHF
TRBV20-1	NA	many	TRBJ1-4	TGCAGTGCTAGCGATGCAACTAATGAAAAACTGTTTTTT	CSASDATNEKLFF
TRBV12-3/TRBV12-4	NA	NA	TRBJ2-3	TGTGCCAGCAGCGTCGAAACTTTGAATACGCAGTATTTT	CASSVETLNTQYF
TRBV10-3	NA	NA	TRBJ1-2	TGTGCCATTTCCCTGGGGCAACACTCCGGAGGCTACACCTTC	CAISLGQHSGGYTF
TRBV30	NA	few	TRBJ2-1	TGTGCCTGGAGTGAGGACTCCGGGGTGAATGAGCAGTTCTTC	CAWSEDSGVNEQFF
TRBV4-3	TRBD2	NA	TRBJ2-3	TGCGCCAGCAGCCAATGGGGGGGCGGGAGGTTCACAGATACGCAGTATTTT	CASSQWGGGRFTDTQYF
TRBV14	TRBD2	NA	TRBJ2-7	TGTGCCAGCAGCCAACGACTAGCGAAGAACTACGAGCAGTACTTC	CASSQRLAKNYEQYF
TRBV5-1	NA	NA	TRBJ2-7	TGCGCCAGCAGCGGGGGATCACCCTACAATGAGCAGTACTTC	CASSGGSPYNEQYF
TRBV28	TRBD1	few	TRBJ2-7	TGTGCCAGCATCGACCGGCGACAGGGAAATTACGAGCAGTACTTC	CASIDRRQGNYEQYF